This TCR beta chain was recovered during a study of T cells of healthy individuals. This CDR3 has 11 amino acids. V lost 0 bases, J lost 5 bases, and 2 bases lay in between. Germline V lookup: CDR1 MGHDK, CDR2 SYGVNS. This clonotype has a handful of counts. TCRdb re-derived calls from the 5' RACE reads in MiXCR, one entry per CDR3 protein. The profile shows 85,000 to 100,000 distinct CDR3 sequences, approximately 18% of them singletons. The sequence came from a human donor in good health. The V gene is TRBV25-1, the J gene TRBJ2-7; no reliable D call. The CDR3 DNA follows: TGTGCCAGCAGTGAATATGACGAGCAGTACTTC. As protein: CASSEYDEQYF.